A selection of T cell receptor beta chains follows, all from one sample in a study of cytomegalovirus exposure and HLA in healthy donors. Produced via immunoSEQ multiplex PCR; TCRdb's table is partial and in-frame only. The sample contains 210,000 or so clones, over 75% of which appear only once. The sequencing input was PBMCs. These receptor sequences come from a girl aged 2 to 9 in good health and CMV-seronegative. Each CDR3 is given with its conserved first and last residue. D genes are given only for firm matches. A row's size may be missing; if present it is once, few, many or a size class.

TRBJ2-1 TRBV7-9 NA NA TGTGCCAGCAGCCAAGCATATGAGCAGTTCTTC CASSQAYEQFF
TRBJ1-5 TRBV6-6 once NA TGTGCCAGCAGTTATGCGGGGAGTAATCAGCCCCAGCATTTT CASSYAGSNQPQHF
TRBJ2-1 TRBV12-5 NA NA TGTGCTAGTGGTTTGCCCTTCGCTACAGGGTCCGACAATGAGCAGTTCTTC CASGLPFATGSDNEQFF
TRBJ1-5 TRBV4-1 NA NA TGCGCCAGCAGCCAGGGGTTAGTGGGGGCCAATCAGCCCCAGCATTTT CASSQGLVGANQPQHF
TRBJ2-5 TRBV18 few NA TGTGCCAGCTCACCACCAAAACGGACACCCCAAGAGACCCAGTACTTC CASSPPKRTPQETQYF
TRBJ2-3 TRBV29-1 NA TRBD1 TGCAGCGTCGGGGCTATGGACAGGGACAAAGATACGCAGTATTTT CSVGAMDRDKDTQYF
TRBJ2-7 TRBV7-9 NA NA TGTGCCAGCAGCTTACAAAGATCGGGAATAGCCCCCTACGAGCAGTACTTC CASSLQRSGIAPYEQYF
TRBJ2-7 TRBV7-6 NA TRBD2 TGTGCCAGCAGCTTAGGACCCGGGGGGGTACCTGGGCCCTACGAGCAGTACTTC CASSLGPGGVPGPYEQYF
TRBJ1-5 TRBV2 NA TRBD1 TGTGCCAGCAGTGAAGGACAGGGCCATCAGCCCCAGCATTTT CASSEGQGHQPQHF
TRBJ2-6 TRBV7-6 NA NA TGTGCCAGCAGCTTATCGGAGCTTGGGGCCAACGTCCTGACTTTC CASSLSELGANVLTF
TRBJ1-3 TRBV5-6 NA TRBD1 TGTGCCAGCAGCCCGGCCCCAGGGGGGGGAAACACCATATATTTT CASSPAPGGGNTIYF
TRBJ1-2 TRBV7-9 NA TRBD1 TGTGCCAGCAGCTTAGACAGGGGGCTTCTTAGATATGGCTACACCTTC CASSLDRGLLRYGYTF
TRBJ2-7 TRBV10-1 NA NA TGCGCCAGCAGTGTTACATGTTGTCAGGGCACACCCCACGAGCAGTACTTC CASSVTCCQGTPHEQYF
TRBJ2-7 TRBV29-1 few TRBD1 TGCAGCGTATACTTGACAGGGGTAGAAGAGCAGTACTTC CSVYLTGVEEQYF
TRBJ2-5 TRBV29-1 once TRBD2 TGCAGCGTTGAACTAACGTGGGCGGCGGGGGGAATCGGAGAGACCCAGTACTTC CSVELTWAAGGIGETQYF
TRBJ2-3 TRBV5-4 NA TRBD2 TGTGCCAGCAGCTTGGCCGGACTAGCGGGGGCGACAGATACGCAGTATTTT CASSLAGLAGATDTQYF
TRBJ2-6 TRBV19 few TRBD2 TGTGCCAGTATATCAGGGAACTGGGTAGCGGGAGGCTCTGGGGCCAACGTCCTGACTTTC CASISGNWVAGGSGANVLTF
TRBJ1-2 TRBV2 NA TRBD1 TGTGCCAGCAGTCGACAGGGTAACTATGGCTACACCTTC CASSRQGNYGYTF
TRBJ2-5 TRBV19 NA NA TGTGCCAGTAGTCAAAGGGGGAGTTGGGAGACCCAGTACTTC CASSQRGSWETQYF
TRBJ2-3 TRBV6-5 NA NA TGTGCCAGCAGAGGGAGTAGCACAGATACGCAGTATTTT CASRGSSTDTQYF
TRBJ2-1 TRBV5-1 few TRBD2 TGCGCCAGCAGCTTCTCTAGACTAGCGGGAGGGAATGAGCAGTTCTTC CASSFSRLAGGNEQFF
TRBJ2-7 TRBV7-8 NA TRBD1 TGTGCCAGCAGCTTAGAGGGACAGGCGGCCTACGAGCAGTACTTC CASSLEGQAAYEQYF
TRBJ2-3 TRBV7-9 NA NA TGTGCCAGCAGCCCCCTTTTAGTGGATACGCAGTATTTT CASSPLLVDTQYF
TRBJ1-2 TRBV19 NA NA TGTGCCAGTAGTCCCCCGGCGGCAAGAGGCTACACCTTC CASSPPAARGYTF
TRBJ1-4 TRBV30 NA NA TGTGCCTGGAACGTCTTTAGGGGTGAAAAACTGTTTTTT CAWNVFRGEKLFF
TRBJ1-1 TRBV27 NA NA TGTGCCAGCAGTGTGCGGGTCTACACTGAAGCTTTCTTT CASSVRVYTEAFF
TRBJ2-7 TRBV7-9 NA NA TGTGCCAGCAGCACCACTAGACTTGGCGAGCAGTACTTC CASSTTRLGEQYF
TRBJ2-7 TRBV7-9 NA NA TGTGCCAGCAGCTTAGGAGGGCGGGCCCACGAGCAGTACTTC CASSLGGRAHEQYF
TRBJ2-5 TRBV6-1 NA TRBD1 TGTGCCAGCAGTGGGACAGGGGAAGAGACCCAGTACTTC CASSGTGEETQYF
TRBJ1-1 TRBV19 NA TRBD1 TGTGCCAGTACCACCTCCGGGACAGCGAACACTGAAGCTTTCTTT CASTTSGTANTEAFF
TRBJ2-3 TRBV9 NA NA TGTGCCAGCAGCCCACAGCCTGGGGATACGCAGTATTTT CASSPQPGDTQYF